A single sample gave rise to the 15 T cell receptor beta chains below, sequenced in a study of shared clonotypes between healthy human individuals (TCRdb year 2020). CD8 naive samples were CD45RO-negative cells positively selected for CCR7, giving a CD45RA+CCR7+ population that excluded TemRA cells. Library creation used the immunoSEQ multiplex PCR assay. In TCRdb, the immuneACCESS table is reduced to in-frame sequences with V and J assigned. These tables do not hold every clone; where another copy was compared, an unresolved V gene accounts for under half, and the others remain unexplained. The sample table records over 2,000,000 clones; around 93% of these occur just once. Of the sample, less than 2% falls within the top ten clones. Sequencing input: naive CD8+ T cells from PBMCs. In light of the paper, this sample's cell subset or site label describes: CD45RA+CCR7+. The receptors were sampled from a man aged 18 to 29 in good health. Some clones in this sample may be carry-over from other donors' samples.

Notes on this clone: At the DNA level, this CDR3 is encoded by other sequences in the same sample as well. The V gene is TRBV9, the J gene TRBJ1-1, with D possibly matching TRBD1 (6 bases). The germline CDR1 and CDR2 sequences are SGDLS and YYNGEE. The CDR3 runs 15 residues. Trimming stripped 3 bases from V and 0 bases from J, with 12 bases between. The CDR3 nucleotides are TGTGCCAGCAGCGCGGGGGGCAGAATGAACACTGAAGCTTTCTTT. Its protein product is CASSAGGRMNTEAFF.

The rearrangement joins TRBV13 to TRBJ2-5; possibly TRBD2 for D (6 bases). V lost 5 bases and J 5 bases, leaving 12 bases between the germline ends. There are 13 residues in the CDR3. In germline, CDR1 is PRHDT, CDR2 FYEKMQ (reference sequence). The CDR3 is CASSTRGTETQYF. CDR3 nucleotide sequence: TGTGCCAGCAGCACTCGGGGGACCGAGACCCAGTACTTC.

CDR3 DNA sequence: TGCGCCAGCAGTAAGGCTGGGGGAATAGACTACAATGAGCAGTTCTTC. This gives the protein CASSKAGGIDYNEQFF. The chain has TRBV10-1 and TRBJ2-1; possibly TRBD1 or TRBD2 for D (5 bases each). The CDR3 extends over 16 amino acids. CDR1 and CDR2 (germline): WNHNN, SYGVQD (reference sequence). Trimming shortened V by 5 bases and J by 3 bases, and 17 bases separated the two germline ends.

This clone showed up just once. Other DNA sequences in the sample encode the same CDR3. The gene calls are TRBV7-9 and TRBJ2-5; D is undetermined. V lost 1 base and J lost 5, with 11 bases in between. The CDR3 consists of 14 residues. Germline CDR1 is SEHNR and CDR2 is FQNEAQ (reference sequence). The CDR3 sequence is CASSLGGVLETQYF. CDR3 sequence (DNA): TGTGCCAGCAGCTTAGGTGGGGTTTTGGAGACCCAGTACTTC.

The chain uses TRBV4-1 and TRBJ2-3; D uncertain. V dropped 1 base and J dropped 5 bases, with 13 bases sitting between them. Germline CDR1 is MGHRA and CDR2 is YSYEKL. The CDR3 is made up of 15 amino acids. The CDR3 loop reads CASSQGTGPGDTQYF. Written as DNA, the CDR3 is TGCGCCAGCAGCCAAGGGACGGGCCCCGGAGATACGCAGTATTTT.

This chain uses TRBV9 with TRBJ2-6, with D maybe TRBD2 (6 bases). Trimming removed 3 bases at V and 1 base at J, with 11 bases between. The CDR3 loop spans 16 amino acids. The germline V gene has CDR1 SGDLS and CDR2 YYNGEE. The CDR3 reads CASSAGAGSGANVLTF. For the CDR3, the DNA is TGTGCCAGCAGCGCTGGGGCGGGGTCTGGGGCCAACGTCCTGACTTTC.

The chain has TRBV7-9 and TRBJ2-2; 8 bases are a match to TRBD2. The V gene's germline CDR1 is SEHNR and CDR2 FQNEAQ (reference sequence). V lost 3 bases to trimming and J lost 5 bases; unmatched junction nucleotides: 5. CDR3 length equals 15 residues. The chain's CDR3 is CASSLEREFTGELFF. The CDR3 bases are TGTGCCAGCAGCTTGGAGCGGGAGTTTACCGGGGAGCTGTTTTTT.

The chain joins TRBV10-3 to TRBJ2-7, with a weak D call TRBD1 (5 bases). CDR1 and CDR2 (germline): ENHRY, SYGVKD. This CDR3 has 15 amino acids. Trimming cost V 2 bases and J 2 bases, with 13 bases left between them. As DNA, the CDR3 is TGTGCCATCAGTGAGCGGTCGGGCAGGGCCTACGAGCAGTACTTC. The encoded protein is CAISERSGRAYEQYF.

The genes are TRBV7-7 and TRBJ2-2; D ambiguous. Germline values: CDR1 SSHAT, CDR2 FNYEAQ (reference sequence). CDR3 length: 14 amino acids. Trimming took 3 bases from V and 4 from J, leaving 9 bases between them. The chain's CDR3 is CASSFSLGTGELFF. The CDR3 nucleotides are TGTGCCAGCAGCTTTAGTCTGGGCACCGGGGAGCTGTTTTTT.

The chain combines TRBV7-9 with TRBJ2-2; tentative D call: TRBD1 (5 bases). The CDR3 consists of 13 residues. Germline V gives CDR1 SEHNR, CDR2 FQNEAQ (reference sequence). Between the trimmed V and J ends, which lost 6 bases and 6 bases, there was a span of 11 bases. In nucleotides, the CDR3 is TGTGCCAGCAGACAAGGCAGGGCCGGGGAGCTGTTTTTT. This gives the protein CASRQGRAGELFF.

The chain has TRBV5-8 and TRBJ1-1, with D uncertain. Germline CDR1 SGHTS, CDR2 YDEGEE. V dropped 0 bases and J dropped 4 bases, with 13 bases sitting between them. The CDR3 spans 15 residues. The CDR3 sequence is CASSLGEISATEAFF. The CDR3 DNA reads TGTGCCAGCAGCTTGGGAGAGATTTCTGCCACTGAAGCTTTCTTT.

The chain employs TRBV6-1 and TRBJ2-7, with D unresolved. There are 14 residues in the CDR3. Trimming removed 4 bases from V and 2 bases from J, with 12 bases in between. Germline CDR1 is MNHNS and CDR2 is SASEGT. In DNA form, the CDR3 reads TGTGCCAGCAGTGCTCGGACCGAGGCCTACGAGCAGTACTTC. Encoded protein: CASSARTEAYEQYF.

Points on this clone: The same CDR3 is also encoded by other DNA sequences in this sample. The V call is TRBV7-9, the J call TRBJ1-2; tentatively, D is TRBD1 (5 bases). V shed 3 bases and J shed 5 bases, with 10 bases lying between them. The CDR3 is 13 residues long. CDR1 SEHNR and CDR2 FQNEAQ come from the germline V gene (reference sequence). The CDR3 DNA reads TGTGCCAGCAGCTTCACCGGGACTTATGGCTACACCTTC. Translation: CASSFTGTYGYTF.

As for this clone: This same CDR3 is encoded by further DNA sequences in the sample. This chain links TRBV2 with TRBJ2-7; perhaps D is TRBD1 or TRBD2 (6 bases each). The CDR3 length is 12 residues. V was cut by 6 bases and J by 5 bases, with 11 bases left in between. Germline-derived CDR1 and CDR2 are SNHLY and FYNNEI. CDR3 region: CASRGGGDEQYF. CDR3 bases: TGTGCCAGCAGGGGGGGCGGTGACGAGCAGTACTTC.

CDR3 DNA: TGTGCCAGCAGTGCACGACCGGGACAGGGGGCAACTAATGAAAAACTGTTTTTT. It encodes CASSARPGQGATNEKLFF. The genes are TRBV6-1 and TRBJ1-4, with TRBD1 matching 11 bases. The CDR3 spans 18 residues. Germline CDR1 reads MNHNS; CDR2 reads SASEGT. With V trimmed by 4 bases and J by 0 bases, 7 bases remained unmatched.